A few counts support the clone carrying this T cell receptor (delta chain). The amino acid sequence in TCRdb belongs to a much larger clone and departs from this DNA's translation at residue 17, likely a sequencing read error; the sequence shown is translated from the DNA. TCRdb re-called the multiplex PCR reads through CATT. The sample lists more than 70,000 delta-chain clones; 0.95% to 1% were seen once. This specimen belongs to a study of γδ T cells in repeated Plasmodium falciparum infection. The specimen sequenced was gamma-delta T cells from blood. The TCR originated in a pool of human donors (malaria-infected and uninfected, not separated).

The DNA of the CDR3 is TGTGCTCTTGGGGCCTACCCTGTCGCCTTCCTAAAGTACTGGGGGAAAGCCGATAAACTCATCTTT. The encoded protein is CALGAYPVAFLKYWGKADKLIF. The chain recombines TRDV1 with TRDJ1, with D perhaps TRDD3 (9 bases). Deletions cut 4 bases from V and 3 bases from J, with 36 bases between. This CDR3 spans 22 amino acids. The V gene's germline CDR1 is TSWWSYY and CDR2 QGS.